The clone carrying this T cell receptor (beta chain) was detected a few times. Its antigen is still unknown. Unmatched junction bases numbered 10, after V lost 4 bases and J lost 2 bases. There are 18 residues in the CDR3. CDR1 and CDR2 from the germline V gene are MGHDK and SYGVNS. With 60 Vbeta and 13 Jbeta primers, the PCR was carried out. In the original processing: Approximately 79 million unique TCR beta chains, roughly 11 million of them shared, were counted by a later analysis. Using immunoSEQ multiplex PCR, the repertoire was profiled, and TCRdb retains in-frame clones only, with some absent. V, J and clone size were drawn from that table, and D and trimming were deduced from the DNA. Of about 140,000 clones listed, around four fifths were seen once; the top ten hold roughly 1.4%. The source of the sample is a study of cytomegalovirus exposure and HLA in healthy donors. Study observations and caveats: Among donors in an Asian-associated ancestry cluster, a later analysis reportedly found fewer N-insertions than the approximately 700-donor mean.

The TCR originated in a young man in good health and CMV-seropositive. This rearrangement joins TRBV25-1 to TRBJ2-2; TRBD2 agrees at 10 bases. The specimen was PBMCs. As DNA, the CDR3 is TGTGCCAGCAGTGGGTCTCTGAGGACTAGCGGCAACACCGGGGAGCTGTTTTTT. Translating it yields CASSGSLRTSGNTGELFF.